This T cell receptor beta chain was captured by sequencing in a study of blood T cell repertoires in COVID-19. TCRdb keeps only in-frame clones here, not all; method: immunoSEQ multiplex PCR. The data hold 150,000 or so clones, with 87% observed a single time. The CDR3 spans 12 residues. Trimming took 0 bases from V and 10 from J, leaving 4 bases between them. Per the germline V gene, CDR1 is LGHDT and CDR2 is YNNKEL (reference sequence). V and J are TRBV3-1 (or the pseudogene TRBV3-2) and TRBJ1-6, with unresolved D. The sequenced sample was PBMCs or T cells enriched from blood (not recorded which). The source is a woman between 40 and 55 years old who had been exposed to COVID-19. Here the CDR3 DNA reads TGTGCCAGCAGCCAAGAGAGGTCACCCCTCCACTTT. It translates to CASSQERSPLHF.